What follows describes a single T cell receptor beta chain. The data derive from a study of blood T cell repertoires in COVID-19. Study details: COVID-19 samples from acute and convalescent phases originated in the United States, Italy and Spain. In each case, the material was cDNA or gDNA derived from T cells, B-cell-depleted T cells, or PBMCs.

Original processing notes: Estimated nucleated cell counts came from reference gene primer amplification. TCRdb's table, derived via immunoSEQ multiplex PCR, lists solely in-frame clones and lacks some. The DNA gave D and trimming, while V, J and clone size come from that table. The sample shows under 250,000 clones, roughly 80% of them seen only once. The CDR3 extends over 14 amino acids. Looked up from germline, CDR1 is SGHDT and CDR2 is YYEEEE. J gave up 4 bases and V 3 bases, and 4 bases lay outside the gene matches. The chain is built from TRBV5-6 and TRBJ2-5; 9 bases agree with TRBD1. The receptor's source is a woman aged 55-69 years with acute or convalescent COVID-19. The specimen sequenced was peripheral blood. CDR3 nucleotides: TGTGCCAGCAGCTGGAGGACAGGGGTAGAGACCCAGTACTTC. Its protein product is CASSWRTGVETQYF.